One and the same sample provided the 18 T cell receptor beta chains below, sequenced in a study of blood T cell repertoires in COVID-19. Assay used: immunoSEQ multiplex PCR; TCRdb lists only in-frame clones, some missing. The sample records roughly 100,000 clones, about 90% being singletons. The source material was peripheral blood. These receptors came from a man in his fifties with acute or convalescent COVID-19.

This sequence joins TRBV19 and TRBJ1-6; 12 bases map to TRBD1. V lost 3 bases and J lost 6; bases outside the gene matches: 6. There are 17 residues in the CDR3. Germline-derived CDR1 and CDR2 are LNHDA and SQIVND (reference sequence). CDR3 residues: CASSMPGQGARNSPLHF. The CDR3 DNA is TGTGCCAGTAGTATGCCGGGACAGGGGGCGCGTAATTCACCCCTCCACTTT.

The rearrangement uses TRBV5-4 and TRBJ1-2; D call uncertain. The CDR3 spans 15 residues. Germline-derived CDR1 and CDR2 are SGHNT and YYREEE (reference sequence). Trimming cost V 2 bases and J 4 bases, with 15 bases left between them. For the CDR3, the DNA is TGTGCCAGCAGCTTCGGAAGAGGGAACGCCTATGGCTACACCTTC. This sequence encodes CASSFGRGNAYGYTF.

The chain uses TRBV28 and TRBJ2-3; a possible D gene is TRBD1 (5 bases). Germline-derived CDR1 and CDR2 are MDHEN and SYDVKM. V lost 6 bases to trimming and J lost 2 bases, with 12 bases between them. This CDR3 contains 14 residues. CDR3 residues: CASRSPGYTDTQYF. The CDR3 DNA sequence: TGTGCCAGCAGGTCTCCAGGGTACACAGATACGCAGTATTTT.

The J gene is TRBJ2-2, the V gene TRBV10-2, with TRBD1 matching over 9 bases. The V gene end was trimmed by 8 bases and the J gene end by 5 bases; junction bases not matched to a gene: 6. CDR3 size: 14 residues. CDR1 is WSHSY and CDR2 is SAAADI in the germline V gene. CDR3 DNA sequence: TGCGCCAGCGGAGGGGGGACAGGGACCGGGGAGCTGTTTTTT. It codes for CASGGGTGTGELFF.

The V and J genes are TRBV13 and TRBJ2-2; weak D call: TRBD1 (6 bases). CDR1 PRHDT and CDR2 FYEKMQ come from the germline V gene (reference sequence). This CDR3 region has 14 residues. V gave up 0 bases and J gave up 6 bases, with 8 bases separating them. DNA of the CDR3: TGTGCCAGCAGCTTAGGACAGGGAGCCGGGGAGCTGTTTTTT. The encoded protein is CASSLGQGAGELFF.

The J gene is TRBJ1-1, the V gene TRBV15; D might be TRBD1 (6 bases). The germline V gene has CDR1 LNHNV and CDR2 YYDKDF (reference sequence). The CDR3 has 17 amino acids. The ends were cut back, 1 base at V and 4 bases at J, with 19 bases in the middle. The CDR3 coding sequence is TGTGCCACCAGCAGAGGCCGTGCGTTAGGGGGTTCCACTGAAGCTTTCTTT. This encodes CATSRGRALGGSTEAFF.

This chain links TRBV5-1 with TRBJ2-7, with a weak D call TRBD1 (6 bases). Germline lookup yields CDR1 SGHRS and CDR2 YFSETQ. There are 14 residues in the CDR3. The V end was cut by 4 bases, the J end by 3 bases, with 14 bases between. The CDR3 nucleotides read TGCGCCAGCAGCGCCGCAGGGGTCTACTACGAGCAGTACTTC. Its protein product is CASSAAGVYYEQYF.

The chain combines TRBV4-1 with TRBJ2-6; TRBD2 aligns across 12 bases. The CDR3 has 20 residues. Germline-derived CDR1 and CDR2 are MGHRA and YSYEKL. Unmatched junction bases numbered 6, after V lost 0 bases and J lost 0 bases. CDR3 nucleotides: TGCGCCAGCAGCCAAGACCGACTAGCGGGGGCCGACTCTGGGGCCAACGTCCTGACTTTC. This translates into CASSQDRLAGADSGANVLTF.

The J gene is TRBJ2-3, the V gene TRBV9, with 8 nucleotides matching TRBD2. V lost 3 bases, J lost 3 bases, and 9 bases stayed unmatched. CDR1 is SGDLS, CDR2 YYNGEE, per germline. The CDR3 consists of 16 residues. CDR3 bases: TGTGCCAGCAGCGAGGCGGGGGGCACAAAAACAGATACGCAGTATTTT. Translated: CASSEAGGTKTDTQYF.

The DNA for the CDR3 is TGTGCCAGCAGCAGACTCAGGGGGGATTTCTCTGGAAACACCATATATTTT. Protein: CASSRLRGDFSGNTIYF. The chain carries TRBV3-1 (or the pseudogene TRBV3-2) and TRBJ1-3; 7 bases map to TRBD1. V was clipped by 5 bases and J by 0 bases; unmatched bases: 10. This CDR3 comprises 17 residues. The germline V gene has CDR1 LGHDT and CDR2 YNNKEL (reference sequence).

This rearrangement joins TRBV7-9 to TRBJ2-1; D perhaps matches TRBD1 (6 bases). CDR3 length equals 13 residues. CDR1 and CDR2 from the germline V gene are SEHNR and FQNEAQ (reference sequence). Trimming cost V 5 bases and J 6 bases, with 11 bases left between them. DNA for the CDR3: TGTGCCAGCAGCCTGTTACAGGGCAATGAGCAGTTCTTC. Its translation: CASSLLQGNEQFF.

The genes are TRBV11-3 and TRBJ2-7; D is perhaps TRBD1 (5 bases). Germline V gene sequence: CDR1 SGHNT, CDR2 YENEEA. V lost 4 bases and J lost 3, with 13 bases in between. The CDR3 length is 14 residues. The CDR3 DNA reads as TGTGCCAGCAGCTACGTCTCGGACAACTACGAGCAGTACTTC. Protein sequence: CASSYVSDNYEQYF. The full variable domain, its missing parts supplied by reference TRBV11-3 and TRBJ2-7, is EAGVVQSPRYKIIEKKQPVAFWCNPISGHNTLYWYLQNLGQGPELLIRYENEEAVDDSQLPKDRFSAERLKGVDSTLKIQPAELGDSAVYLCASSYVSDNYEQYFGPGTRLTVT.

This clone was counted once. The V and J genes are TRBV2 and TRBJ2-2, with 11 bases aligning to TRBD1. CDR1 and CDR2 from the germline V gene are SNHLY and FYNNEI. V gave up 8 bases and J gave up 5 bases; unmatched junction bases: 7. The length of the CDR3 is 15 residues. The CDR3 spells CASAYRDRGTGELFF. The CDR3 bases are TGTGCCAGCGCCTACAGGGACAGGGGGACCGGGGAGCTGTTTTTT. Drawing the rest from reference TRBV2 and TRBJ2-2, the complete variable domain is EPEVTQTPSHQVTQMGQEVILRCVPISNHLYFYWYRQILGQKVEFLVSFYNNEISEKSEIFDDQFSVERPDGSNFTLKIRSTKLEDSAMYFCASAYRDRGTGELFFGEGSRLTVL.

The CDR3: CASSLSTGGPYEQYF. CDR3 in DNA: TGTGCCAGCAGCTTATCAACAGGGGGCCCCTACGAGCAGTACTTC. The V call is TRBV11-3, the J call TRBJ2-7; 9 bases match TRBD1. The V and J ends lost 2 bases and 2 bases, in that order; junction bases with no gene match: 4. Germline CDR1 reads SGHNT; CDR2 reads YENEEA. There are 15 residues in the CDR3.

The CDR3 DNA reads TGCGCCAGCAGCTTCCGGGACAGGGAGTCGGCTTTCTTT. Amino acid sequence: CASSFRDRESAFF. The gene calls are TRBV5-1 and TRBJ1-1; 9 bases are a match to TRBD1. Looked up from germline, CDR1 is SGHRS and CDR2 is YFSETQ. The CDR3 is 13 residues long. The V and J ends lost 2 bases and 11 bases, in that order; junction bases with no gene match: 7.

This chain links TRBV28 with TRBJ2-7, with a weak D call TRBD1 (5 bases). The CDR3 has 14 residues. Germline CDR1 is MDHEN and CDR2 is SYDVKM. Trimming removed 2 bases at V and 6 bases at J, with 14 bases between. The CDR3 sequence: CASSLPQGPGEQYF. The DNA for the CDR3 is TGTGCCAGCAGTTTACCCCAGGGTCCAGGCGAGCAGTACTTC.

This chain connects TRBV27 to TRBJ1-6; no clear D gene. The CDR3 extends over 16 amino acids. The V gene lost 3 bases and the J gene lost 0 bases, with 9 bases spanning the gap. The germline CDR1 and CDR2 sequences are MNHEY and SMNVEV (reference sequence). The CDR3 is CASSFLHSSYNSPLHF. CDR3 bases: TGTGCCAGCAGTTTCCTGCATAGCTCCTATAATTCACCCCTCCACTTT.

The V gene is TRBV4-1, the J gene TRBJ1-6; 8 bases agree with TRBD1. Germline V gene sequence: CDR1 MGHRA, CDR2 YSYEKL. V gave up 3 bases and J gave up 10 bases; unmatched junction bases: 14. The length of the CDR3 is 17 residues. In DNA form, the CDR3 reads TGCGCCAGCAGCCAGAGGGAGGTGGACAGGGCGGGATCACCCCTCCACTTT. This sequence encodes CASSQREVDRAGSPLHF.